This is a list of T cell receptor beta chains from one sample in a study of blood T cell repertoires in COVID-19. Assay: immunoSEQ multiplex PCR; the TCRdb copy retains only in-frame clones and omits some. The sample lists 90,000 to 150,000 clones, over 65% occurring once. Sample: peripheral blood. The source of these receptors is a man in his sixties with acute or convalescent COVID-19. Both conserved end residues are part of each CDR3. The D gene is left open where the match is weak. Size tells how often a clone was seen (once, few, many) or the class of an expanded clone, and some rows leave it out.

J: TRBJ2-7
D: -
size: -
V: TRBV4-1
CDR3: CASSQELAGSEQYF
DNA: TGCGCCAGCAGCCAAGAGCTGGCGGGGTCCGAGCAGTACTTC

J: TRBJ2-5
D: -
size: -
V: TRBV18
CDR3: CASSRPAGETQYF
DNA: TGTGCCAGCTCACGGCCCGCCGGGGAGACCCAGTACTTC

J: TRBJ2-7
D: TRBD1
size: -
V: TRBV7-9
CDR3: CASSLFGGTGLHEQYF
DNA: TGTGCCAGCAGCCTCTTCGGCGGGACAGGGCTACACGAGCAGTACTTC

J: TRBJ1-4
D: -
size: once
V: TRBV6-4
CDR3: CASSDSVGTDEKLFF
DNA: TGTGCCAGCAGTGACTCAGTAGGAACAGATGAAAAACTGTTTTTT

J: TRBJ2-5
D: TRBD1
size: -
V: TRBV5-1
CDR3: CASTPGQGRETQYF
DNA: TGCGCCAGCACCCCGGGACAGGGTAGGGAGACCCAGTACTTC

J: TRBJ1-1
D: -
size: -
V: TRBV30
CDR3: CAWSTPMGQKGFF
DNA: TGTGCCTGGAGTACACCCATGGGCCAGAAAGGTTTCTTT

J: TRBJ1-6
D: -
size: -
V: TRBV19
CDR3: CASSIHSDNSPLHF
DNA: TGTGCCAGTAGTATACATTCGGATAATTCACCCCTCCACTTT

J: TRBJ1-3
D: TRBD1
size: -
V: TRBV3-1/TRBV3-2
CDR3: CASSEQGAGNTIYF
DNA: TGTGCCAGCAGCGAACAGGGGGCTGGAAACACCATATATTTT

J: TRBJ1-2
D: TRBD1
size: -
V: TRBV19
CDR3: CASSPGTGVGGYTF
DNA: TGTGCCAGTAGTCCAGGGACAGGGGTAGGAGGCTACACCTTC

J: TRBJ2-1
D: -
size: -
V: TRBV18
CDR3: CASSWGKGYNEQFF
DNA: TGTGCCAGCTCATGGGGTAAGGGGTACAATGAGCAGTTCTTC

J: TRBJ2-1
D: -
size: -
V: TRBV3-1/TRBV3-2
CDR3: CASSPGVLREQFF
DNA: TGTGCCAGCAGCCCCGGGGTTTTACGTGAGCAGTTCTTC

J: TRBJ1-6
D: -
size: -
V: TRBV4-2
CDR3: CASSQDTFTYNSPLHF
DNA: TGTGCCAGCAGCCAAGATACGTTCACTTATAATTCACCCCTCCACTTT

J: TRBJ2-3
D: TRBD2
size: -
V: TRBV7-2
CDR3: CASSPNGGDTQYF
DNA: TGTGCCAGCAGCCCAAACGGGGGGGATACGCAGTATTTT

J: TRBJ2-7
D: TRBD2
size: few
V: TRBV6-2/TRBV6-3
CDR3: CASSPGTSKLYEQYF
DNA: TGTGCCAGCAGTCCCGGGACTAGCAAATTATACGAGCAGTACTTC

J: TRBJ1-1
D: -
size: -
V: TRBV28
CDR3: CASSLGQINTEAFF
DNA: TGTGCCAGCAGTTTAGGTCAGATAAACACTGAAGCTTTCTTT

J: TRBJ1-4
D: TRBD1
size: -
V: TRBV6-5
CDR3: CASSYTTGAKLFF
DNA: TGTGCCAGCAGTTACACGACAGGGGCCAAACTGTTTTTT

J: TRBJ1-5
D: -
size: -
V: TRBV19
CDR3: CASTTAVRGAGYQPQHF
DNA: TGTGCCAGTACCACGGCAGTTCGGGGGGCGGGATACCAGCCCCAGCATTTT

J: TRBJ2-2
D: TRBD1
size: -
V: TRBV9
CDR3: CASSSSGGSETGELFF
DNA: TGTGCCAGCAGCTCCTCAGGGGGTTCGGAAACCGGGGAGCTGTTTTTT

J: TRBJ2-7
D: TRBD1
size: -
V: TRBV5-1
CDR3: CASSRGTGSRSYEQYF
DNA: TGCGCCAGCAGCAGAGGGACAGGGAGTCGCTCCTACGAGCAGTACTTC

J: TRBJ1-5
D: -
size: -
V: TRBV7-2
CDR3: CASSSQVSNQPQHF
DNA: TGTGCCAGCAGCTCACAGGTCAGCAATCAGCCCCAGCATTTT

J: TRBJ2-3
D: -
size: -
V: TRBV7-8
CDR3: CASTSNSKTKDTQYF
DNA: TGTGCCAGCACATCTAACAGTAAGACTAAAGATACGCAGTATTTT